This TCR beta chain was captured in a study of Graves' ophthalmopathy and Graves' hyperthyroidism. Germline trimming cut 2 bases from V and 1 base from J; bases unmatched to any gene: 3. This CDR3 region has 16 residues. Germline CDR1 MDHEN, CDR2 SYDVKM. This clonotype was detected ten times or more. TCR beta CDR3 regions were amplified from RNA transcripts. Second-round multiplex PCR came after a first-round RT-PCR that employed HTBI primers. TCRdb re-called the multiplex PCR reads with MiXCR, one entry per CDR3 protein. The table includes just over 400,000 distinct CDR3 sequences, roughly 21% detected once.

Sequenced: peripheral blood. The clonotype originates from a woman between 18 and 30 years old with stable Graves' hyperthyroidism. The chain has TRBV28 and TRBJ2-5; TRBD1 matches 11 bases. CDR3 DNA sequence: TGTGCCAGCAGTTTACTCGGGACAGGGGGCCAAGAGACCCAGTACTTC. Protein sequence: CASSLLGTGGQETQYF.